These 26 T cell receptor beta chains came from one sample sequenced in a study of cytomegalovirus exposure and HLA in healthy donors. PCR amplification relied on 60 Vbeta primers (plus 13 Jbeta primers). The data were produced by immunoSEQ multiplex PCR, yet TCRdb's version contains in-frame clones alone and is incomplete. The sample records some 190,000 clones, less than 85% being singletons. The specimen was PBMCs. All receptors come from a boy aged 2-9 years in good health and CMV-seronegative.

The chain employs TRBV12-5 and TRBJ2-5, with 7 positions matching TRBD1. This CDR3 has 16 residues. Germline V lookup: CDR1 LGHNT, CDR2 FRNRAP. After removal of 2 bases from V and 3 bases from J, the junction contained 9 bases not matched to a gene. The CDR3 DNA reads TGTGCTAGTGGTTTGCCCACCGGGACAGAAAAAGAGACCCAGTACTTC. Its translation is CASGLPTGTEKETQYF.

This chain links TRBV5-1 with TRBJ2-7; 8 bases line up with TRBD2. The ends lost 0 bases at V and 2 bases at J; junction bases unmatched: 4. The CDR3 runs 15 residues. CDR1 is SGHRS and CDR2 is YFSETQ in the germline V gene. Here the CDR3 DNA reads TGCGCCAGCAGCTTGGAGGCGGGGGGCCCCTACGAGCAGTACTTC. Translating gives CASSLEAGGPYEQYF.

The rearrangement joins TRBV6-6 to TRBJ2-7; 8 positions agree with TRBD2. V lost 5 bases to trimming and J lost 0 bases; unmatched junction nucleotides: 9. Germline CDR1 and CDR2: MNHNY and SVGAGI (reference sequence). The CDR3 runs to 16 residues. The CDR3 region is CASSSLAGGPSYEQYF. The CDR3, as DNA: TGTGCCAGCAGTAGTCTAGCGGGCGGGCCCTCCTACGAGCAGTACTTC.

The chain couples TRBV5-6 to TRBJ2-3, with 15 positions matching TRBD2. With 3 bases clipped from V and 7 bases from J, the junction kept 3 bases outside the gene matches. The CDR3 is 15 amino acids. Germline values: CDR1 SGHDT, CDR2 YYEEEE. The CDR3 DNA reads TGTGCCAGCAGCTCGGGACTAGCGGGGGGATATACGCAGTATTTT. This codes for CASSSGLAGGYTQYF.

V usage is TRBV2 and J usage is TRBJ2-2; TRBD1 agrees at 8 bases. Trimming at V came to 6 bases and at J to 7 bases, leaving 4 bases not matched to a gene. CDR3 length: 13 residues. The germline gives CDR1 SNHLY, CDR2 FYNNEI. This CDR3 reads CASRGQGGGELFF. The CDR3 DNA reads TGTGCCAGCAGAGGACAGGGAGGCGGGGAGCTGTTTTTT.

This clone was recorded once. J is TRBJ1-3 and V is TRBV5-6; 8 bases match TRBD1. The CDR3 length is 15 residues. CDR1 and CDR2 (germline): SGHDT, YYEEEE. J gave up 1 base and V 3 bases, and 3 bases lay outside the gene matches. The CDR3 DNA is TGTGCCAGCAGCTCCAGGACAGGGTCTGGAAACACCATATATTTT. Encoded protein: CASSSRTGSGNTIYF.

The V and J genes are TRBV11-3 and TRBJ2-1; 9 bases fit TRBD1. This CDR3 comprises 16 residues. Germline lookup yields CDR1 SGHNT and CDR2 YENEEA. With 4 bases clipped from V and 4 bases from J, the junction kept 8 bases outside the gene matches. The CDR3 coding sequence is TGTGCCAGCAGCTCGGCGGTGGGACAGGGATACAATGAGCAGTTCTTC. Its protein is CASSSAVGQGYNEQFF.

The chain has TRBV7-2 and TRBJ2-1, with TRBD2 matching over 8 bases. The CDR3 runs 13 residues. Trimming removed 5 bases from V and 14 bases from J; junction bases left unmatched: 11. CDR1 SGHTA and CDR2 FQGNSA come from the germline V gene. For the CDR3, the DNA is TGTGCCAGCAGCAACGGGGGGACTAGTCGTAAGTTCTTC. Amino acid sequence: CASSNGGTSRKFF.

This chain links TRBV5-6 with TRBJ2-2, with D possibly being TRBD2 (5 bases). CDR1 and CDR2 from the germline V gene are SGHDT and YYEEEE. CDR3 size: 17 residues. Trimming removed 4 bases from V and 0 bases from J, with 16 bases in between. The CDR3 coding sequence is TGTGCCAGCAGCCCCCAGGAGGCAAAACCGAACACCGGGGAGCTGTTTTTT. Translation: CASSPQEAKPNTGELFF.

The V and J genes are TRBV11-3 and TRBJ2-1, with D possibly being TRBD2 (6 bases). The CDR3 contains 13 residues. V was trimmed by 4 bases and J by 9 bases, leaving 13 bases between them. The V gene's germline CDR1 is SGHNT and CDR2 YENEEA. Here the CDR3 DNA reads TGTGCCAGCAGCTGGACTACCTCGAGTGAGCAGTTCTTC. Residues: CASSWTTSSEQFF.

The chain recombines TRBV6-6 with TRBJ2-2; possibly TRBD1 for D (6 bases). Germline CDR1 is MNHNY and CDR2 is SVGAGI (reference sequence). Deletions cut 2 bases from V and 6 bases from J, with 16 bases between. The CDR3 contains 16 residues. In DNA form, the CDR3 reads TGTGCCAGCAGTTACAAGCTCACAGGGAATGCCGGGGAGCTGTTTTTT. This gives the protein CASSYKLTGNAGELFF.

The V gene is TRBV5-4, the J gene TRBJ2-5; D unresolved. Per germline, CDR1 SGHNT and CDR2 YYREEE (reference sequence). V was trimmed by 0 bases and J by 0 bases, leaving 15 bases between them. The CDR3 runs to 17 residues. The CDR3 sequence is CASSLGPRVGYQETQYF. The CDR3 DNA reads as TGTGCCAGCAGCTTGGGGCCCCGGGTCGGTTACCAAGAGACCCAGTACTTC. Full variable domain (missing parts from reference TRBV5-4 and TRBJ2-5): ETGVTQSPTHLIKTRGQQVTLRCSSQSGHNTVSWYQQALGQGPQFIFQYYREEENGRGNFPPRFSGLQFPNYSSELNVNALELDDSALYLCASSLGPRVGYQETQYFGPGTRLLVL.

The CDR3 here is CASSATVSSYNEQFF. CDR3 coding DNA: TGTGCCAGCAGCGCTACAGTGAGCTCCTACAATGAGCAGTTCTTC. The J gene is TRBJ2-1, the V gene TRBV13; unclear D gene. The CDR3 covers 15 residues. Between the trimmed V and J ends, which lost 5 bases and 0 bases, there was a span of 11 bases. Germline CDR1 reads PRHDT; CDR2 reads FYEKMQ (reference sequence).

This chain joins TRBV6-1 and TRBJ2-1, with a weak D call TRBD1 (7 bases). The V and J ends lost 3 bases and 3 bases respectively, with 15 bases between them. This CDR3 spans 16 amino acids. Germline V gives CDR1 MNHNS, CDR2 SASEGT. The DNA for the CDR3 is TGTGCCAGCAGTGATTTGACCAGGGGGGTCTACAATGAGCAGTTCTTC. Translated, it gives CASSDLTRGVYNEQFF.

The genes are TRBV19 and TRBJ2-2; 9 nucleotides line up with TRBD2. The V gene's germline CDR1 is LNHDA and CDR2 SQIVND (reference sequence). Trimming took 3 bases from V and 7 from J; bases not matched to a gene: 9. CDR3 size: 16 residues. CDR3 region: CASSIWSSGGGGELFF. CDR3 coding DNA: TGTGCCAGTAGTATCTGGAGTAGCGGGGGAGGCGGGGAGCTGTTTTTT.

The chain carries TRBV5-4 and TRBJ1-1, with 9 bases identical to TRBD1. The CDR3 totals 18 residues. From germline, CDR1 is SGHNT and CDR2 YYREEE (reference sequence). V gave up 0 bases and J gave up 0 bases; unmatched junction bases: 9. DNA of the CDR3: TGTGCCAGCAGCTTGGACAGGGGGCTAAATCGTTTGAACACTGAAGCTTTCTTT. Translated, it gives CASSLDRGLNRLNTEAFF. Drawing the rest from reference TRBV5-4 and TRBJ1-1, the complete variable domain is ETGVTQSPTHLIKTRGQQVTLRCSSQSGHNTVSWYQQALGQGPQFIFQYYREEENGRGNFPPRFSGLQFPNYSSELNVNALELDDSALYLCASSLDRGLNRLNTEAFFGQGTRLTVV.

This rearrangement joins TRBV29-1 to TRBJ1-1, with unresolved D. Between the trimmed V and J ends, which lost 7 bases and 5 bases, there was a span of 20 bases. From germline, CDR1 is SQVTM and CDR2 ANQGSEA. The CDR3 covers 14 residues. The CDR3, as DNA: TGCAGCGCCCTTATAGGAGGGAGGAAGACTGAAGCTTTCTTT. Translation gives CSALIGGRKTEAFF.

The chain employs TRBV10-3 and TRBJ1-1; no clear D gene. CDR1 is ENHRY, CDR2 SYGVKD, per germline. V was cut by 4 bases and J by 0 bases, with 6 bases left in between. The CDR3 totals 13 residues. The CDR3 coding sequence is TGTGCCATCAGTGCGCACTTGAACACTGAAGCTTTCTTT. Encoded protein: CAISAHLNTEAFF.

This chain links TRBV7-8 with TRBJ2-7; 11 bases match TRBD2. CDR3 length equals 15 residues. CDR1 is SGHVS, CDR2 FQNEAQ, per germline. Trimming removed 0 bases from V and 8 bases from J; junction bases left unmatched: 6. For the CDR3, the DNA is TGTGCCAGCAGCTTAGCGGGCCTAGCGGGGGGCAAGCAGTACGTC. Amino acid sequence: CASSLAGLAGGKQYV.

The chain employs TRBV29-1 and TRBJ1-2; weak D call: TRBD1 (6 bases). Germline CDR1 is SQVTM and CDR2 is ANQGSEA. The CDR3 covers 15 residues. Trimming pared 2 bases from V and 3 bases from J, leaving 16 bases between. CDR3 nucleotides: TGCAGCGTTGAACAAGACTACAGGGTATACTATGGCTACACCTTC. As protein: CSVEQDYRVYYGYTF.

This clone came up a few times. This chain joins TRBV4-2 and TRBJ1-5, with D possibly being TRBD1 (5 bases). CDR3 length equals 16 residues. The V and J ends lost 1 base and 1 base respectively, with 11 bases between them. Germline V gives CDR1 LGHNA, CDR2 YNFKEQ. CDR3 in DNA: TGTGCCAGCAGCCAAGTGGGGCAGTGGAGCAATCAGCCCCAGCATTTT. Its translation: CASSQVGQWSNQPQHF.

The V gene is TRBV19, the J gene TRBJ2-5, with 7 bases matching TRBD2. Looked up from germline, CDR1 is LNHDA and CDR2 is SQIVND (reference sequence). The CDR3 runs 15 residues. Unmatched junction bases numbered 11, after V lost 5 bases and J lost 5 bases. CDR3 in amino acids: CASSPPGLRTETQYF. CDR3 coding DNA: TGTGCCAGTAGTCCCCCGGGACTAAGGACGGAGACCCAGTACTTC.

The V gene is TRBV4-1, the J gene TRBJ2-5; TRBD2 aligns across 15 bases. The CDR3 totals 20 residues. CDR1 is MGHRA and CDR2 is YSYEKL in the germline V gene. V shed 1 base, J shed 0 bases, and the junction held 9 bases outside the gene matches. This CDR3 is CASSQAGLAGGSFYQETQYF. CDR3 DNA: TGCGCCAGCAGCCAAGCCGGACTAGCGGGGGGGTCCTTCTACCAAGAGACCCAGTACTTC.

This clone was seen only a few times. The chain combines TRBV5-6 with TRBJ1-1; no clear D gene. Germline lookup yields CDR1 SGHDT and CDR2 YYEEEE. Trimming shortened V by 4 bases and J by 0 bases, and 16 bases separated the two germline ends. This CDR3 has 16 residues. Here the CDR3 DNA reads TGTGCCAGCAGCATGGGTCCAACTCTTATGAACACTGAAGCTTTCTTT. Protein: CASSMGPTLMNTEAFF.

This chain uses TRBV9 with TRBJ1-1; possible D gene TRBD1, 5 bases. The CDR3 consists of 14 residues. The V and J ends lost 0 bases and 1 base respectively, with 7 bases between them. CDR1 and CDR2 (germline): SGDLS, YYNGEE. DNA of the CDR3: TGTGCCAGCAGCGTAGAACAGGCGAACACTGAAGCTTTCTTT. Translated: CASSVEQANTEAFF.

V usage is TRBV2 and J usage is TRBJ2-5; 7 bases align to TRBD2. V dropped 8 bases and J dropped 3; count of bases not matched to a gene: 12. The CDR3 has 15 residues. CDR1 SNHLY and CDR2 FYNNEI come from the germline V gene. CDR3 sequence reads: CASRRETSRKETQYF. Here the CDR3 DNA reads TGTGCCAGCCGGCGGGAGACTAGCAGGAAAGAGACCCAGTACTTC. Variable domain in full (rest from reference TRBV2 and TRBJ2-5): EPEVTQTPSHQVTQMGQEVILRCVPISNHLYFYWYRQILGQKVEFLVSFYNNEISEKSEIFDDQFSVERPDGSNFTLKIRSTKLEDSAMYFCASRRETSRKETQYFGPGTRLLVL.